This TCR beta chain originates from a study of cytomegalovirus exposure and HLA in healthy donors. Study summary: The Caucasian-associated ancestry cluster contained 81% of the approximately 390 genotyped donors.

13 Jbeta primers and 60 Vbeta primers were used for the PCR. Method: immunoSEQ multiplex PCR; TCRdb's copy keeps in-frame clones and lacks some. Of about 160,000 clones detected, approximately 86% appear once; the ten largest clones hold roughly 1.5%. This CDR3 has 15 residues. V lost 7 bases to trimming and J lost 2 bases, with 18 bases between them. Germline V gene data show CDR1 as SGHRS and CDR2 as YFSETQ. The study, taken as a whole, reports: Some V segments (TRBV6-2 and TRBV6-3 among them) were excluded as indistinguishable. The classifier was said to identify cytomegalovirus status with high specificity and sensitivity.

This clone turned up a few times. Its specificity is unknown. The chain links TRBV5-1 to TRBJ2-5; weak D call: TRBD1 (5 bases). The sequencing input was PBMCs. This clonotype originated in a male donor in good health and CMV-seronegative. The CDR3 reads CASSQLGQAQETQYF. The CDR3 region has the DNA TGCGCCAGCTCCCAACTGGGGCAGGCACAAGAGACCCAGTACTTC. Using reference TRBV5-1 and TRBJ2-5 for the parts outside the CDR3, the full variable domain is KAGVTQTPRYLIKTRGQQVTLSCSPISGHRSVSWYQQTPGQGLQFLFEYFSETQRNKGNFPGRFSGRQFSNSRSEMNVSTLELGDSALYLCASSQLGQAQETQYFGPGTRLLVL.